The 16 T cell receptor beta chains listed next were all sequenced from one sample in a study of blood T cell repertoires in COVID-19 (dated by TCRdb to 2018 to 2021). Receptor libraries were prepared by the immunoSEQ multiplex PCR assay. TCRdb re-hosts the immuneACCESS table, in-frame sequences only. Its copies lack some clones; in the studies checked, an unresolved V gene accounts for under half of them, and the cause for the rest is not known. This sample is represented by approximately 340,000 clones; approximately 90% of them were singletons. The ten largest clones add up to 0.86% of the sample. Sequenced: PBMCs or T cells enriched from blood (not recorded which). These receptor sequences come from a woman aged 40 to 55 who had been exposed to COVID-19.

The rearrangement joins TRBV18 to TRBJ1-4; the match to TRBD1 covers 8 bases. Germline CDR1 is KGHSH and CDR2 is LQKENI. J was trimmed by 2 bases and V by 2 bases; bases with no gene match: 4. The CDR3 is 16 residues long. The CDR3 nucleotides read TGTGCCAGCTCACCAAACCGGGACAGGACTAATGAAAAACTGTTTTTT. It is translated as CASSPNRDRTNEKLFF.

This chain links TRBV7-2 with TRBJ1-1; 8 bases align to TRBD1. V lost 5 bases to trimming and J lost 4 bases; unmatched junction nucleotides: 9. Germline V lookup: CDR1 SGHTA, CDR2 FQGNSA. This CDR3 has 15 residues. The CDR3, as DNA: TGTGCCAGCAGCAGAACAGGGGGAAGCGGCACTGAAGCTTTCTTT. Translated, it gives CASSRTGGSGTEAFF.

CDR3 nucleotides: TGTGCCACCAGTGATTTTGGGCAGGGGCGGGAGACCCAGTACTTC. Protein sequence: CATSDFGQGRETQYF. V usage is TRBV24-1 and J usage is TRBJ2-5; tentatively, D is TRBD1 (6 bases). The germline CDR1 and CDR2 sequences are KGHDR and SFDVKD. The V end was cut by 1 base, the J end by 5 bases, with 13 bases between. The CDR3 is 15 amino acids.

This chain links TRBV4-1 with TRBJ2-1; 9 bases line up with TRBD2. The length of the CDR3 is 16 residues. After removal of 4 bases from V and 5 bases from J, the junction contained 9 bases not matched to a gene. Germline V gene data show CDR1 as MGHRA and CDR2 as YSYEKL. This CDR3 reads CASSRRGTSLDNEQFF. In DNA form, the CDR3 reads TGCGCCAGCAGCCGCAGAGGGACTAGCCTTGACAATGAGCAGTTCTTC.

In nucleotides, the CDR3 is TGCGCCAGCAGCCCCACTAGTAAAGAGACCCAGTACTTC. This codes for CASSPTSKETQYF. The chain carries TRBV5-1 and TRBJ2-5, with D possibly TRBD2 on 5 matching bases. Germline CDR1 reads SGHRS; CDR2 reads YFSETQ. This CDR3 region has 13 residues. Trimming removed 4 bases from V and 3 bases from J, with 10 bases in between. The full variable domain, rest sourced from reference TRBV5-1 and TRBJ2-5, is KAGVTQTPRYLIKTRGQQVTLSCSPISGHRSVSWYQQTPGQGLQFLFEYFSETQRNKGNFPGRFSGRQFSNSRSEMNVSTLELGDSALYLCASSPTSKETQYFGPGTRLLVL.

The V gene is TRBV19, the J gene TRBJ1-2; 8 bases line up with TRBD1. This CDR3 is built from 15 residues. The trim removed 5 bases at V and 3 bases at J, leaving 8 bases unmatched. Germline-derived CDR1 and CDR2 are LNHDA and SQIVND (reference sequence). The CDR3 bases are TGTGCCAGTAGTTCGATGGACAGGGTTTACTATGGCTACACCTTC. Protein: CASSSMDRVYYGYTF.

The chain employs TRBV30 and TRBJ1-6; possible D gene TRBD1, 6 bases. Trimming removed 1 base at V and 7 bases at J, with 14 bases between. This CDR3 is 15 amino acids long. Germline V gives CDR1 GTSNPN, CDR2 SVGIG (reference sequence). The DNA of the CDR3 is TGTGCCTGGAGTGGTTACAGGGAGGGGAATTCACCCCTCCACTTT. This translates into CAWSGYREGNSPLHF.

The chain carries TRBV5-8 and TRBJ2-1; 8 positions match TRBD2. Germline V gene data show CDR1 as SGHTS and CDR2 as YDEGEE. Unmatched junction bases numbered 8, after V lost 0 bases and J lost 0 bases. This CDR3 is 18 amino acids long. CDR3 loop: CASSLASLAGSSYNEQFF. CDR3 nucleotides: TGTGCCAGCAGCTTGGCCTCCTTAGCGGGATCCTCCTACAATGAGCAGTTCTTC. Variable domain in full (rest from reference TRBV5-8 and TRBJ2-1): EAGVTQSPTHLIKTRGQQATLRCSPISGHTSVYWYQQALGLGLQFLLWYDEGEERNRGNFPPRFSGRQFPNYSSELNVNALELEDSALYLCASSLASLAGSSYNEQFFGPGTRLTVL.

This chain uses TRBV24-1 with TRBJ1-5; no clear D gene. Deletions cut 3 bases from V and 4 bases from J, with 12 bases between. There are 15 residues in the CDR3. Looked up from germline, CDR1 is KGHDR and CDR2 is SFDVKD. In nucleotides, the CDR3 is TGTGCCACCAGTGATCCTCACGGGGTTAATCAGCCCCAGCATTTT. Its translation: CATSDPHGVNQPQHF.

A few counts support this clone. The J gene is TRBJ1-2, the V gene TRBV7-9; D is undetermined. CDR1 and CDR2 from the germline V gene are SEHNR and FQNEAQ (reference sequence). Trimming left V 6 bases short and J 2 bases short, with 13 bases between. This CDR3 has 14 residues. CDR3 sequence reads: CASREVGRNYGYTF. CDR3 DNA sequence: TGTGCCAGCAGGGAAGTCGGCAGGAACTATGGCTACACCTTC.

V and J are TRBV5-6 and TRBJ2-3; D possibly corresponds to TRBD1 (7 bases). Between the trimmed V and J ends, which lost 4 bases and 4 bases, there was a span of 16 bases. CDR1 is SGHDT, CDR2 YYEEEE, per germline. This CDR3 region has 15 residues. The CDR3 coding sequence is TGTGCCAGCAGCATTAGGACAGGAGGGTCAGATACGCAGTATTTT. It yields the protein CASSIRTGGSDTQYF.

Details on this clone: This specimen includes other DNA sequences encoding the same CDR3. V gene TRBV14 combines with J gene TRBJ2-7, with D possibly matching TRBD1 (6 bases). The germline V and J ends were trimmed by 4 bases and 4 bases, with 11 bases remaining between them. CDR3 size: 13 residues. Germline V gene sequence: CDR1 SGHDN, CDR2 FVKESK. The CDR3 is CASSPGTHYEQYF. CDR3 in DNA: TGTGCCAGCAGCCCTGGGACACATTACGAGCAGTACTTC. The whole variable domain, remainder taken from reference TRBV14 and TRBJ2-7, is EAGVTQFPSHSVIEKGQTVTLRCDPISGHDNLYWYRRVMGKEIKFLLHFVKESKQDESGMPNNRFLAERTGGTYSTLKVQPAELEDSGVYFCASSPGTHYEQYFGPGTRLTVT.

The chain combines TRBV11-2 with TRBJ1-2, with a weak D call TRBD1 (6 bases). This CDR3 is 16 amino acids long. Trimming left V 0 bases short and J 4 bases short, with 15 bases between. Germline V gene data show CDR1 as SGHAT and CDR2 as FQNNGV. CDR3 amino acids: CASSLEGDKWFYGYTF. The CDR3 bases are TGTGCCAGCAGCTTAGAAGGGGACAAATGGTTCTATGGCTACACCTTC. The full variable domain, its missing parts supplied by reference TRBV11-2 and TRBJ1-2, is EAGVAQSPRYKIIEKRQSVAFWCNPISGHATLYWYQQILGQGPKLLIQFQNNGVVDDSQLPKDRFSAERLKGVDSTLKIQPAKLEDSAVYLCASSLEGDKWFYGYTFGSGTRLTVV.

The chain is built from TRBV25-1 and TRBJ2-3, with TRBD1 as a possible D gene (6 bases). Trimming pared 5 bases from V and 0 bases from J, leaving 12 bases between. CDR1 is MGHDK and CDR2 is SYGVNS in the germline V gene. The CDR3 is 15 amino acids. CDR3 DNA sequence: TGTGCCAGCAGTTTGCACGGGACAAGCACAGATACGCAGTATTTT. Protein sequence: CASSLHGTSTDTQYF.

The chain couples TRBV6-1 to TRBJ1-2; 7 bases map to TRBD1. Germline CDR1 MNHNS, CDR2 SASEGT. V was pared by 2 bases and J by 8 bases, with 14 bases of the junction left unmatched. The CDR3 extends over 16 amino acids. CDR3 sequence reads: CASSENGDSLGNGYTF. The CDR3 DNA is TGTGCCAGCAGTGAAAACGGGGACAGCCTCGGGAACGGCTACACCTTC.

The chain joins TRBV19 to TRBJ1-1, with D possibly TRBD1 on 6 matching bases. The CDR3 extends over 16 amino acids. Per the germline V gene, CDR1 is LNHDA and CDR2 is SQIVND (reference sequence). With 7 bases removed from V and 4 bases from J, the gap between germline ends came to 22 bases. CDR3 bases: TGTGCCAGTACCAAAGGGGGACACCGACCGGGCACTGAAGCTTTCTTT. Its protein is CASTKGGHRPGTEAFF.